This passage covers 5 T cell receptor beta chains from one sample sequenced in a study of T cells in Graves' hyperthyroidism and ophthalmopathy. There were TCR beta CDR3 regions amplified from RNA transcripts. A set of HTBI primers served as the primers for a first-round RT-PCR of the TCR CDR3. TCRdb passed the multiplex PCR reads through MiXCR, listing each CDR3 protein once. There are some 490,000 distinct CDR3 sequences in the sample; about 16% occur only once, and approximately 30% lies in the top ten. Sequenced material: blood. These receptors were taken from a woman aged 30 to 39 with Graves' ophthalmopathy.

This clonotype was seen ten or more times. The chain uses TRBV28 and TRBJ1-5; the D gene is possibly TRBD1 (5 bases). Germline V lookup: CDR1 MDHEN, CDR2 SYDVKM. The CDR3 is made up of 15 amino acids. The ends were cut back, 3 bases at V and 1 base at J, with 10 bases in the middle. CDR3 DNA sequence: TGTGCCAGCAGTTTGGGGGGATTCAGCAATCAGCCCCAGCATTTT. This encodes CASSLGGFSNQPQHF. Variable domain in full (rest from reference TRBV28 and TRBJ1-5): DVKVTQSSRYLVKRTGEKVFLECVQDMDHENMFWYRQDPGLGLRLIYFSYDVKMKEKGDIPEGYSVSREKKERFSLILESASTNQTSMYLCASSLGGFSNQPQHFGDGTRLSIL.

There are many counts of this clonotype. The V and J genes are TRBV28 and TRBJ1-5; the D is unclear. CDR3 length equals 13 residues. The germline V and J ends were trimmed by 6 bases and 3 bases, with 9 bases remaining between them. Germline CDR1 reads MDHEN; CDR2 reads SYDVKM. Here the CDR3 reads CASSPGHNQPQHF. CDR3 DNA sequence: TGTGCCAGCAGCCCCGGCCACAATCAGCCCCAGCATTTT.

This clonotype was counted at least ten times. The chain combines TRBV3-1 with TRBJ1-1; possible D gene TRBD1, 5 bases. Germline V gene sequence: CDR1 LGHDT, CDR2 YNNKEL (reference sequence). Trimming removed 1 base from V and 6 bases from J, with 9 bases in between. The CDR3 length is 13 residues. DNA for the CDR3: TGTGCCAGCAGCCAAGGACAGCTCGCTGAAGCTTTCTTT. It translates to CASSQGQLAEAFF.

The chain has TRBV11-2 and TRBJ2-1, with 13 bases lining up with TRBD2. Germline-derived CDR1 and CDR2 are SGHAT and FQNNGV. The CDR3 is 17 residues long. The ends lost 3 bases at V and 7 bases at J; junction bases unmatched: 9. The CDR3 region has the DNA TGTGCCAGCAGCTTTTCAACTAGCGGGAGGGGAGGGAATGAGCAGTTCTTC. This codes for CASSFSTSGRGGNEQFF.

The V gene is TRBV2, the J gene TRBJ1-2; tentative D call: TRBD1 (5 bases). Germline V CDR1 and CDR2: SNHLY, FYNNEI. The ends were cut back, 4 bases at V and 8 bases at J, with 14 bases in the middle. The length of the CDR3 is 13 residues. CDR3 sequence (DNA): TGTGCCAGCAGTGTTACCGGGACGACCGGCTACACCTTC. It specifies CASSVTGTTGYTF. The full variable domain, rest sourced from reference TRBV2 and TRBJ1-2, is EPEVTQTPSHQVTQMGQEVILRCVPISNHLYFYWYRQILGQKVEFLVSFYNNEISEKSEIFDDQFSVERPDGSNFTLKIRSTKLEDSAMYFCASSVTGTTGYTFGSGTRLTVV.